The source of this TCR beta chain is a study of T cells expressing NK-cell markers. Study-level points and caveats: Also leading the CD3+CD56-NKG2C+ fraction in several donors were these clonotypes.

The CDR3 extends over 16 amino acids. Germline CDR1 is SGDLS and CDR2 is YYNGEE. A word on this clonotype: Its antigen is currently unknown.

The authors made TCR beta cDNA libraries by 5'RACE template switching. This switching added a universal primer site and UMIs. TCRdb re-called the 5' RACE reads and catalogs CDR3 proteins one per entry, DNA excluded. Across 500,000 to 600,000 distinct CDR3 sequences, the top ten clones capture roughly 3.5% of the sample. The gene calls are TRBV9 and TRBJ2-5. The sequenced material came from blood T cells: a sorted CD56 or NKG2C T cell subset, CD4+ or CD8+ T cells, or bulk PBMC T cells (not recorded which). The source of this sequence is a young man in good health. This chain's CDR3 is CASSANWVTRQETQYF.